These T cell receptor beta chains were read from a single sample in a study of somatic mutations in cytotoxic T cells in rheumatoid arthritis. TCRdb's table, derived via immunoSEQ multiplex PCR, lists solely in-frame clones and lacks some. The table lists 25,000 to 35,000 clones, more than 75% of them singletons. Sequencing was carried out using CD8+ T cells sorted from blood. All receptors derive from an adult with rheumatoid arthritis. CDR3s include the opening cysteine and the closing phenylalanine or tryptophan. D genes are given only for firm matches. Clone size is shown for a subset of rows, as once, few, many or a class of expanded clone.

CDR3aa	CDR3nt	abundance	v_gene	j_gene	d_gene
CASSRQGPRDSPLHF	TGTGCCAGCAGTCGACAGGGGCCAAGGGATTCACCCCTCCACTTT	once	TRBV28	TRBJ1-6	TRBD1
CASSSAAPYEQYF	TGTGCCAGCAGCTCCGCGGCCCCCTACGAGCAGTACTTC	few	TRBV7-9	TRBJ2-7	.
CASRPGQRNYGYTF	TGTGCCAGCAGACCGGGACAGCGTAACTATGGCTACACCTTC	.	TRBV7-9	TRBJ1-2	TRBD1
CASSVVEGPNYGYTF	TGTGCCAGCAGCGTGGTGGAGGGGCCTAACTATGGCTACACCTTC	.	TRBV6-1	TRBJ1-2	.
CASSSHEGPDETQYF	TGTGCCAGCAGCTCCCATGAGGGGCCGGACGAGACCCAGTACTTC	.	TRBV2	TRBJ2-5	.
CASSGWFSGANVLTF	TGTGCCAGCAGCGGATGGTTCTCTGGGGCCAACGTCCTGACTTTC	.	TRBV5-6	TRBJ2-6	.
CASSFGGVGVEQYF	TGTGCCAGCAGCTTCGGGGGCGTCGGGGTCGAGCAGTACTTC	.	TRBV5-8	TRBJ2-7	.
CASSLERTGNTEAFF	TGCGCCAGCAGCTTGGAAAGGACAGGGAACACTGAAGCTTTCTTT	.	TRBV5-1	TRBJ1-1	TRBD1
CASSLGVGGYEQYF	TGTGCCAGCAGCTTAGGAGTCGGGGGCTACGAGCAGTACTTC	once	TRBV11-3	TRBJ2-7	.
CASSLGAGGNSPLHF	TGCGCCAGCAGCTTGGGAGCAGGGGGAAATTCACCCCTCCACTTT	.	TRBV5-1	TRBJ1-6	TRBD1
CASSFWGGGLFNQPQHF	TGTGCCAGCAGCTTCTGGGGAGGGGGTCTGTTTAATCAGCCCCAGCATTTT	few	TRBV5-6	TRBJ1-5	.
CASSPRAGTYEQYF	TGTGCCAGTAGTCCCCGGGCGGGGACCTACGAGCAGTACTTC	.	TRBV19	TRBJ2-7	.
CASSPLVAGATGELFF	TGTGCCAGCAGTCCTCTGGTAGCGGGGGCCACCGGGGAGCTGTTTTTT	.	TRBV27	TRBJ2-2	TRBD2
CASSRTGGAETQYF	TGTGCCAGCAGCCGCACAGGGGGCGCGGAGACCCAGTACTTC	.	TRBV7-9	TRBJ2-5	TRBD1
CSVGGAKYGYTF	TGCAGCGTTGGGGGGGCGAAATATGGCTACACCTTC	.	TRBV29-1	TRBJ1-2	.
CASTYNEQFF	TGTGCCAGCACCTACAATGAGCAGTTCTTC	.	TRBV2	TRBJ2-1	.
CSVEMFPGLQLIYGYTF	TGCAGCGTTGAAATGTTCCCCGGGCTCCAACTTATCTATGGCTACACCTTC	once	TRBV29-1	TRBJ1-2	.
CASSLDRAYEQYF	TGCGCCAGCAGCCTAGACCGCGCCTACGAGCAGTACTTC	.	TRBV5-1	TRBJ2-7	.
CASSLEISGRSYNEQFF	TGTGCCAGCAGCTTAGAAATTAGCGGGAGGTCCTACAATGAGCAGTTCTTC	.	TRBV13	TRBJ2-1	TRBD2
CASSRDRGSRYEQYF	TGTGCCAGCTCAAGGGACAGGGGTTCCCGTTACGAGCAGTACTTC	.	TRBV18	TRBJ2-7	TRBD1
CASSLADTEAFF	TGTGCCAGCAGCTTGGCCGACACTGAAGCTTTCTTT	.	TRBV5-4	TRBJ1-1	.
CASSQGRDRVTEQYF	TGTGCCAGCAGCCAAGGCCGGGACAGGGTAACCGAGCAGTACTTC	.	TRBV4-2	TRBJ2-7	TRBD1
CATSKEGGPSNEQFF	TGTGCCACCAGCAAGGAGGGAGGGCCCTCCAATGAGCAGTTCTTC	.	TRBV15	TRBJ2-1	TRBD2
CASSLRRQAGAPGELFF	TGTGCCAGCAGCTTAAGGAGGCAAGCGGGAGCACCCGGGGAGCTGTTTTTT	.	TRBV7-9	TRBJ2-2	TRBD2
CASSDRAVSYEQYF	TGTGCCAGCAGTGACAGGGCGGTCTCCTACGAGCAGTACTTC	.	TRBV6-1	TRBJ2-7	.
CASSQTAGGELFF	TGCGCCAGCAGCCAAACGGCGGGTGGGGAGCTGTTTTTT	once	TRBV4-1	TRBJ2-2	.
CASSEIWGVQETQYF	TGTGCCAGCAGTGAAATTTGGGGTGTCCAAGAGACCCAGTACTTC	.	TRBV6-1	TRBJ2-5	.
CASSPTGGSYEQYF	TGTGCCAGCAGCCCCACAGGCGGATCCTACGAGCAGTATTTC	once	TRBV6-6	TRBJ2-7	.
CASSVAGGTGELFF	TGTGCCAGCAGCGTAGCAGGGGGCACCGGGGAGCTGTTTTTT	.	TRBV9	TRBJ2-2	TRBD1
CASSQDRGYDNEQFF	TGTGCCAGCAGCCAAGACAGGGGATACGACAATGAGCAGTTCTTC	.	TRBV14	TRBJ2-1	.
CASSGQAQGGYTF	TGTGCCAGCAGCGGACAGGCCCAAGGTGGCTACACCTTC	few	TRBV9	TRBJ1-2	.
CASSVRVAGGTGVTDTQYF	TGTGCCAGCAGCGTAAGAGTAGCGGGGGGGACCGGGGTCACAGATACGCAGTATTTT	.	TRBV9	TRBJ2-3	TRBD2
CASSYRGVGTEAFF	TGTGCCAGCAGTTACCGAGGGGTGGGCACTGAAGCTTTCTTT	.	TRBV6-5	TRBJ1-1	.
CASSLALREGLYEQYF	TGTGCCAGCAGCTTAGCGCTACGGGAGGGCCTATACGAGCAGTACTTC	.	TRBV7-6	TRBJ2-7	TRBD2
CASRLGGINTEAFF	TGTGCCAGCAGGCTGGGGGGGATTAACACTGAAGCTTTCTTT	once	TRBV7-9	TRBJ1-1	.
CASSLGQGGNQPQHF	TGTGCCAGCAGTTTGGGACAGGGTGGCAATCAGCCCCAGCATTTT	few	TRBV6-5	TRBJ1-5	TRBD1
CASSGVGDDEQYF	TGCGCCAGCAGCGGTGTTGGCGACGACGAGCAGTACTTC	.	TRBV5-1	TRBJ2-7	.
CASSPLDSYEQYF	TGTGCCAGCAGCCCTCTGGACAGCTACGAGCAGTACTTC	.	TRBV7-9	TRBJ2-7	.
CAIGGPSGPGANVLTF	TGTGCCATCGGGGGACCCTCGGGACCTGGGGCCAACGTCCTGACTTTC	.	TRBV10-3	TRBJ2-6	.
CASNPGQENTEAFF	TGTGCCAGCAACCCGGGACAGGAGAACACTGAAGCTTTCTTT	.	TRBV27	TRBJ1-1	TRBD1
CARGGLDPNTGELFF	TGTGCCAGGGGGGGGCTGGACCCTAACACCGGGGAGCTGTTTTTT	.	TRBV2	TRBJ2-2	.
CASSQERGPQYF	TGTGCCAGCAGCCAAGAGCGCGGGCCTCAGTACTTC	few	TRBV4-2	TRBJ2-7	.
CASSVGRGAKNIQYF	TGTGCCAGCAGCGTTGGCAGGGGGGCCAAAAACATTCAGTACTTC	.	TRBV9	TRBJ2-4	TRBD1
CASSLDRARNTEAFF	TGTGCCAGCAGCTTAGACAGGGCGAGGAACACTGAAGCTTTCTTT	.	TRBV7-8	TRBJ1-1	.
CASSQVGGELFF	TGCGCCAGCAGCCAAGTCGGAGGGGAACTGTTTTTT	few	TRBV4-1	TRBJ1-4	.
CASSLGQYEQFF	TGCGCCAGCAGCCTGGGACAATATGAGCAGTTCTTC	.	TRBV5-1	TRBJ2-1	.
CASSEIPPGDRASPLHF	TGTGCCAGCAGTGAAATCCCCCCGGGGGACAGGGCTTCACCCCTCCACTTT	.	TRBV6-1	TRBJ1-6	TRBD1
CAISDNRALSGANVLTF	TGTGCCATCAGTGATAACAGGGCACTGTCTGGGGCCAACGTCCTGACTTTC	.	TRBV10-3	TRBJ2-6	.
CASSLSGASYEQYF	TGTGCCAGCAGCTTGAGCGGGGCGTCCTACGAGCAGTACTTC	.	TRBV7-6	TRBJ2-7	TRBD2
CSVRAGDYNEQFF	TGCAGCGTTCGGGCGGGAGACTACAATGAGCAGTTCTTC	.	TRBV29-1	TRBJ2-1	TRBD2
CASSLGVGYEQYF	TGTGCCAGCAGCTTGGGGGTCGGCTACGAGCAGTACTTC	.	TRBV5-6	TRBJ2-7	.
CASSPGVVPRGNTEAFF	TGTGCCAGCAGCCCTGGTGTAGTACCAAGAGGGAACACTGAAGCTTTCTTT	.	TRBV9	TRBJ1-1	.
CAWHRDQRVGNTIYF	TGTGCCTGGCACCGGGACCAGCGGGTCGGAAACACCATATATTTT	.	TRBV30	TRBJ1-3	.
CASSTQGGEQYF	TGTGCCAGCAGTACCCAGGGGGGGGAGCAGTACTTC	.	TRBV6-5	TRBJ2-5	.
CASSQGVQGFTVYGYTF	TGTGCCAGCAGCCAAGGCGTTCAGGGCTTTACTGTCTATGGCTACACCTTC	.	TRBV4-2	TRBJ1-2	.